A single sample is the source of the 14 T cell receptor beta chains below, sequenced in a study of T-cell reconstitution after alpha-beta-depleted transplantation in children. Preparation of the TCRbeta library used unique molecular identifiers. TCRdb reanalysed the PCR reads using MiXCR and keeps one entry per CDR3 protein. The sample yields fewer than 1 million distinct CDR3 sequences, around 17% seen once. The sequences come from PBMCs, mostly from graft donor cells, collected 360 days after TCRalphabeta/CD19-depleted stem cell transplant. The receptors shown here come from a male patient between 10 and 17 years old who had a stem cell transplant for acute lymphoblastic leukemia, so the T cells may come from the graft donor.

The gene calls are TRBV7-9 and TRBJ2-3; D may be TRBD1 or TRBD2 (5 bases each). CDR3 length: 17 residues. Germline values: CDR1 SEHNR, CDR2 FQNEAQ (reference sequence). V lost 5 bases to trimming and J lost 1 base, with 19 bases between them. The CDR3 sequence is CASSGSAWGRGTDTQYF. Here the CDR3 DNA reads TGTGCCAGCAGCGGGTCGGCCTGGGGGAGAGGCACAGATACGCAGTATTTT.

The chain combines TRBV29-1 with TRBJ2-7; D is undetermined. Germline CDR1 SQVTM, CDR2 ANQGSEA. The CDR3 sequence is 13 residues long. Trimming took off 4 bases at V and 3 bases at J, with 13 bases between the two ends. CDR3 nucleotide sequence: TGCAGCGTTGTGAGGCAGAGCCTCTACGAGCAGTACTTC. It is translated as CSVVRQSLYEQYF.

This rearrangement joins TRBV15 to TRBJ2-3; 9 bases line up with TRBD2. Germline V gene sequence: CDR1 LNHNV, CDR2 YYDKDF (reference sequence). The CDR3 is 15 amino acids. The ends lost 1 base at V and 1 base at J; junction bases unmatched: 0. CDR3 nucleotides: TGTGCCACCAGCAGAGGACTAGCGGGCACAGATACGCAGTATTTT. Translation gives CATSRGLAGTDTQYF.

This clonotype appeared a few times. The chain recombines TRBV7-9 with TRBJ2-3; no firm D call. The CDR3 sequence is 16 residues long. Per the germline V gene, CDR1 is SEHNR and CDR2 is FQNEAQ (reference sequence). V was pared by 1 base and J by 0 bases, with 11 bases between. The CDR3 bases are TGTGCCAGCAGCTTAGTCCCGGTCCCTAGCACAGATACGCAGTATTTT. Translation gives CASSLVPVPSTDTQYF.

This clonotype was recorded a few times. The J gene is TRBJ2-7, the V gene TRBV12-3 or TRBV12-4; no definite D call. The CDR3 is made up of 12 amino acids. Trimming shortened V by 6 bases and J by 2 bases, and 8 bases separated the two germline ends. This CDR3 reads CASREGAYEQYF. The CDR3 nucleotides are TGTGCCAGCAGGGAAGGAGCCTACGAGCAGTACTTC.

The chain recombines TRBV11-2 with TRBJ2-2; no clear D. Germline CDR1 SGHAT, CDR2 FQNNGV. Trimming stripped 7 bases from V and 7 bases from J, with 22 bases between. The CDR3 consists of 16 residues. CDR3 sequence reads: CASTPLRPGWIGELFF. The DNA for the CDR3 is TGTGCCAGCACCCCCCTGAGGCCGGGTTGGATCGGGGAGCTGTTTTTT.

There are many counts of this clonotype. This chain links TRBV5-1 with TRBJ2-7, with 7 positions matching TRBD1. The length of the CDR3 is 14 residues. The V and J ends lost 1 base and 4 bases, in that order; junction bases with no gene match: 5. Germline CDR1 is SGHRS and CDR2 is YFSETQ. CDR3 in amino acids: CASSLPGTAYEQYF. CDR3 coding DNA: TGCGCCAGCAGCTTGCCCGGGACAGCTTACGAGCAGTACTTC.

V is TRBV5-1 and J is TRBJ2-4; tentative D call: TRBD1 (6 bases). This CDR3 is built from 18 residues. Germline values: CDR1 SGHRS, CDR2 YFSETQ. Trimming took off 4 bases at V and 1 base at J, with 21 bases between the two ends. The CDR3 sequence: CASSVYREIVSAKNIQYF. CDR3 coding DNA: TGCGCCAGCAGCGTATACAGGGAGATCGTGTCGGCCAAAAACATTCAGTACTTC. Based on the CDR3 plus reference TRBV5-1 and TRBJ2-4, the full variable domain is KAGVTQTPRYLIKTRGQQVTLSCSPISGHRSVSWYQQTPGQGLQFLFEYFSETQRNKGNFPGRFSGRQFSNSRSEMNVSTLELGDSALYLCASSVYREIVSAKNIQYFGAGTRLSVL.

The chain's CDR3 is CASTPTSGRLYEQYF. The CDR3 nucleotides read TGTGCCAGCACCCCGACTAGCGGGAGACTTTATGAGCAGTACTTC. The rearrangement links TRBV27 to TRBJ2-7, with 12 bases lining up with TRBD2. CDR1 and CDR2 (germline): MNHEY, SMNVEV (reference sequence). CDR3 length equals 15 residues. The V gene end was trimmed by 7 bases and the J gene end by 7 bases; junction bases not matched to a gene: 11.

This clonotype was detected a few times. The chain recombines TRBV7-9 with TRBJ1-2; D is undetermined. CDR1 is SEHNR and CDR2 is FQNEAQ in the germline V gene (reference sequence). The CDR3 totals 12 residues. Trimming took off 5 bases at V and 11 bases at J, with 15 bases between the two ends. Here the CDR3 reads CASSPGERRYTF. DNA for the CDR3: TGTGCCAGCAGCCCCGGGGAGCGCAGGTACACCTTC.

This clonotype was counted a few times. CDR3 sequence: CSARDYTLSSYEQYF. CDR3 DNA sequence: TGCAGTGCTAGAGATTATACCCTTAGCTCCTACGAGCAGTACTTC. The rearrangement uses TRBV20-1 and TRBJ2-7; D remains ambiguous. This CDR3 comprises 15 residues. CDR1 and CDR2 (germline): DFQATT, SNEGSKA (reference sequence). Trimming took 0 bases from V and 0 from J, leaving 12 bases between them.

In this sample, this clonotype turned up a few times. CDR3 sequence reads: CASSLRLGSGANVLTF. In DNA form, the CDR3 reads TGTGCCAGCAGTTTGAGGTTGGGCTCTGGGGCCAACGTCCTGACTTTC. This chain uses TRBV12-3 or TRBV12-4 with TRBJ2-6; D unclear. This CDR3 region has 16 residues. The V end lost 3 bases, the J end lost 0 bases, and 9 bases lay between the germline ends.

This clonotype has only a few counts. The rearrangement joins TRBV10-3 to TRBJ2-2; the D is unclear. Germline CDR1 reads ENHRY; CDR2 reads SYGVKD. The CDR3 consists of 15 residues. The V gene lost 10 bases and the J gene lost 2 bases, with 17 bases spanning the gap. CDR3 region: CATGFRSPNTGELFF. In nucleotides, the CDR3 is TGTGCCACCGGTTTTCGGAGTCCCAACACCGGGGAGCTGTTTTTT.

The chain recombines TRBV27 with TRBJ2-4; tentatively, D is TRBD1 (6 bases). The CDR3 consists of 19 residues. Germline loops: CDR1 MNHEY, CDR2 SMNVEV (reference sequence). V was pared by 5 bases and J by 1 base, with 24 bases between. CDR3 nucleotide sequence: TGTGCCAGCAGTCCTCTAGTCTGGGACATCACACGGGCCAAAAACATTCAGTACTTC. It encodes CASSPLVWDITRAKNIQYF.